The source of this T cell receptor beta chain is a study of beta chain features in type 1 diabetes. Germline V CDR1 and CDR2: SGDLS, YYNGEE. Trimming left V 4 bases short and J 7 bases short, with 15 bases between. CDR3 length: 14 residues. All of the sorted populations showed purity greater than 98%. Every bit of the isolated RNA underwent reverse transcription, so sequencing read expressed TCRB transcripts. The data were produced by immunoSEQ multiplex PCR, yet TCRdb's version contains in-frame clones alone and is incomplete. The sample has some 160,000 clones; less than 9.5% are singletons. This clone has only a few counts.

This receptor was taken from a young woman in good health. The chain joins TRBV9 to TRBJ2-1, with TRBD2 as a possible D gene (6 bases). The sequencing sample was made of central memory CD4+ T cells from blood. CDR3 sequence (DNA): TGTGCCAGCAGCCCGAGACTAGGGTCTAATGAGCAGTTCTTC. It codes for CASSPRLGSNEQFF. The full variable domain, with the rest looked up from reference TRBV9 and TRBJ2-1, is DSGVTQTPKHLITATGQRVTLRCSPRSGDLSVYWYQQSLDQGLQFLIQYYNGEERAKGNILERFSAQQFPDLHSELNLSSLELGDSALYFCASSPRLGSNEQFFGPGTRLTVL.